This TCR beta chain was sequenced during a study of cytomegalovirus exposure and HLA in healthy donors. As for the study in general: In an early release, HLA-typed donors contributed some 88 million unique TCR sequences.

Study-level points and caveats: Most of the TCR beta V segments (in an earlier analysis) were productive either about 87% or about 30% of the time. Many donors carried some public TCRs, although rarity characterized most TCR sequences.

Notes on this clone: Its target is unknown.

Use of 60 Vbeta and 13 Jbeta primers characterized the PCR. The data were produced by immunoSEQ multiplex PCR, yet TCRdb's version contains in-frame clones alone and is incomplete. The data contain 35,000 to 45,000 clones, 55% to 75% of them singletons. The V and J ends lost 0 bases and 3 bases, in that order; junction bases with no gene match: 8. CDR1 is SGHNT and CDR2 is YYREEE in the germline V gene (reference sequence). The CDR3 runs to 17 residues. The clonotype originates from a man aged 55 to 70 in good health and CMV-seropositive. The sequencing sample was made of PBMCs. The chain is built from TRBV5-4 and TRBJ1-4; TRBD1 matches at 7 bases. CDR3 bases: TGTGCCAGCAGCTTGGAACAAGGGACAGTGCCTAATGAAAAACTGTTTTTT. It encodes CASSLEQGTVPNEKLFF.